This T cell receptor beta chain was observed in a study of T cell responses to AZD1222 COVID-19 vaccine. Sequencing was performed with immunoSEQ multiplex PCR; in TCRdb, only in-frame clones are kept and a portion is missing. This table has around 110,000 clones, 80% to 90% appearing once. Remarks on this clone: The antigen remains unidentified.

Study conclusions and caveats: Spike-spanning, vaccine-associated CD4 TCRs were dominant at 160-218 and 743-854.

V gave up 10 bases and J gave up 1 base, with 14 bases separating them. The CDR3 is 14 residues long. Per the germline V gene, CDR1 is MDHEN and CDR2 is SYDVKM. The V gene is TRBV28, the J gene TRBJ1-5; D might be TRBD1 (6 bases). The sample consisted of peripheral blood, taken on day 0 of MenACWY control vaccination. The receptor was derived from an adult in good health. The CDR3 DNA reads TGTGCCATCCTGCGGGGGGCAAGCAATCAGCCCCAGCATTTT. Its translation is CAILRGASNQPQHF.